This T cell receptor beta chain was recorded in a study of post-analysis software for immune sequencing data. Study overall: Included among the disease courses, which were recorded for the cohort, were relapsing-remitting, secondary progressive and progressive-relapsing multiple sclerosis. Study-wide results and caveats: Patients used about five TRBV segments, including TRBV5-6, TRBV5-1 and TRBV20-1, more often than controls.

Germline CDR1 and CDR2: MNHEY and SMNVEV (reference sequence). The CDR3 runs 14 residues. Trimming cost V 8 bases and J 3 bases; bases outside gene matches: 10. Every TCR beta cDNA library bore unique molecular identifiers. TCRdb redid the calling of the PCR reads with MiXCR, one entry per CDR3 protein. The sample includes some 800,000 distinct CDR3 sequences, 46% of them seen just once. Details on this clonotype: Antigen: not known.

The receptor was isolated from a girl aged 5-17 years with multiple sclerosis. The rearrangement uses TRBV27 and TRBJ2-7, with 7 bases that match TRBD1. The sample comprised blood. The DNA of the CDR3 is TGTGCCAGCTGTACAGGGGCCCCCTGCTACGAGCAGTACTTC. This gives the protein CASCTGAPCYEQYF.